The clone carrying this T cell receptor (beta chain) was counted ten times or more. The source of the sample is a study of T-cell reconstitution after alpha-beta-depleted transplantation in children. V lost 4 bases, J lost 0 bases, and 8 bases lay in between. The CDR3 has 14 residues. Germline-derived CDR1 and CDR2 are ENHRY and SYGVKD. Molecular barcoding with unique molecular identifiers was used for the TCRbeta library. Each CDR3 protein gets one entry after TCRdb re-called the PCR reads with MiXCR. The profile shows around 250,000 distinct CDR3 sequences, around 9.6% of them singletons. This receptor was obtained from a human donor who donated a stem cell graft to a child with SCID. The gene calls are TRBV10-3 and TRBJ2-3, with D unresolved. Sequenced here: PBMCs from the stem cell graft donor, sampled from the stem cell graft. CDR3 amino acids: CAISAPLSTDTQYF. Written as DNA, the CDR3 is TGTGCCATCAGTGCCCCACTCAGCACAGATACGCAGTATTTT.